This is a list of T cell receptor beta chains from one sample in a study of CD8 T cells in Susac syndrome. TCRdb analysed the immunoSEQ multiplex PCR reads with MiXCR anew, one entry per CDR3 protein. The sample holds a few hundred thousand distinct CDR3 sequences, 70% to 90% seen once. Sequenced material: CD8+ T cells from PBMCs. The receptors derive from a human donor with multiple sclerosis. CDR3s include the opening cysteine and the closing phenylalanine or tryptophan. A D gene is named only where the DNA matches it firmly. Size values are once, few and many counts, or a class for expanded clones, and some rows have none.

NA	TRBV5-4	TRBD1	TRBJ2-7	TGTGCCAGCAGCTACCTAATTTACAGGGGGAGCTCCTACGAGCAGTACTTC	CASSYLIYRGSSYEQYF
NA	TRBV20-1	NA	TRBJ1-1	TGCAGTGCTAGAGAAGGGACGAGCGGGCCGAACACTGAAGCTTTCTTT	CSAREGTSGPNTEAFF
NA	TRBV9	TRBD2	TRBJ2-1	TGTGCCAGCAGCGGACGACTAGCAGATGAGCAGTTCTTC	CASSGRLADEQFF
NA	TRBV2	NA	TRBJ2-7	TGTGCCAGCAGTTTCCGGCCCTTGGTGGAGCAGTACTTC	CASSFRPLVEQYF
NA	TRBV7-9	TRBD2	TRBJ2-1	TGTGCCAGCAGTTTTCTTGTGACTAGCGCTAAGAGGTATGAGCAGTTCTTC	CASSFLVTSAKRYEQFF
NA	TRBV28	TRBD1	TRBJ1-4	TGTGCCAGCAACAGCGGGACAGGGGATGAAAAACTGTTTTTT	CASNSGTGDEKLFF
NA	TRBV12-3/TRBV12-4	NA	TRBJ2-5	TGTGCCAGCAGTTTCCCTAGCACTCAAGAGACCCAGTACTTC	CASSFPSTQETQYF
NA	TRBV7-2	TRBD1	TRBJ2-1	TGTGCCAGCAGCGCCGGACAGGGGCCGGGCAATGAGCAGTTCTTC	CASSAGQGPGNEQFF
NA	TRBV29-1	NA	TRBJ2-5	TGCAGCGTTGCTCTGGGACTGGATAAAGAGACCCAGTACTTC	CSVALGLDKETQYF
NA	TRBV7-9	NA	TRBJ1-2	TGTGCCAGCAGCTTCCTAGGCACGCAAATCCGCTATGGCTACACCTTC	CASSFLGTQIRYGYTF
NA	TRBV27	TRBD2	TRBJ2-1	TGTGCCAGCAGTTCCTTTCTAGCGGGGAGGATCAATGAGCAGTTCTTC	CASSSFLAGRINEQFF
NA	TRBV20-1	TRBD2	TRBJ2-1	TGCAGTGCCAGCCCGGGGACTAATTCCTACAATGAGCAGTTCTTC	CSASPGTNSYNEQFF
NA	TRBV19	NA	TRBJ1-1	TGTGCCAGTAGGGTGGGCAGGGGAGACACTGAAGCTTTCTTT	CASRVGRGDTEAFF
NA	TRBV3-1	NA	TRBJ2-7	TGTGCTACCCAGGGGATAAACCGGGACACGGTCTCCTACGAGCAGTACTTC	CATQGINRDTVSYEQYF
once	TRBV6-5	TRBD2	TRBJ2-2	TGTGCCAGCAGTTACGCTGGACTAGCGGAGGACACCGGGGAGCTGTTTTTT	CASSYAGLAEDTGELFF
once	TRBV7-8	NA	TRBJ2-3	TGTGCCAGCAGCTACAGCGGATCTAGCACAGATACGCAGTATTTT	CASSYSGSSTDTQYF
NA	TRBV19	NA	TRBJ2-1	TGTGCCAGTAGTATCTTCGACACCTACAATGAGCAGTTCTTC	CASSIFDTYNEQFF
NA	TRBV27	NA	TRBJ2-7	TGTGCCAGCAGTTTGAGCGCTATAAAGGGAGAGCAGTACTTC	CASSLSAIKGEQYF
NA	TRBV28	TRBD1	TRBJ1-3	TGTGCCAGCAGTCACAATCTGGGACAGGGCCCCCGAGCTCCTGGAAACACCATATATTTT	CASSHNLGQGPRAPGNTIYF
NA	TRBV5-1	NA	TRBJ1-1	TGCGCCAGCAGCCCGGGCCGTGGGACGATAGAAGATGCTTTCTTT	CASSPGRGTIEDAFF
NA	TRBV6-2/TRBV6-3	NA	TRBJ1-4	TGTGCCAGCAGTTACTCAGCGACAGGAGGTGAAAAACTGTTTTTT	CASSYSATGGEKLFF
few	TRBV6-1	NA	TRBJ2-3	TGTGCCAGCAGTGAAGTGTCTGGTAGCACAGATACGCAGTATTTT	CASSEVSGSTDTQYF
NA	TRBV27	NA	TRBJ1-5	TGTGCCAGCAGTTTATACGATGGGGGCCAGCCCCAGCATTTT	CASSLYDGGQPQHF
NA	TRBV28	NA	TRBJ1-5	TGTGCCAGCAGCATACAGGGTTCGACCCAAAATCAGCCCCAGCATTTT	CASSIQGSTQNQPQHF
NA	TRBV27	TRBD1	TRBJ1-1	TGTGCCAGCAGTTTCCCCGGGACAGGGCTTGCTGAAGCTTTCTTT	CASSFPGTGLAEAFF
NA	TRBV7-3	NA	TRBJ2-5	TGTGCCAGCAGCTCGACAGGCGGCGCAAGGGAGACCCAGTACTTC	CASSSTGGARETQYF
NA	TRBV27	NA	TRBJ2-5	TGTGCCTGCTCACCCGGGCTAGCCCTAGAGACCCAGTACTTC	CACSPGLALETQYF
NA	TRBV5-1	NA	TRBJ1-1	TGCGCCAGCAGTACGACAGAACCCGACACTGAAGCTTTCTTT	CASSTTEPDTEAFF
NA	TRBV29-1	NA	TRBJ2-7	TGCAGCGCCATGTTAGGAGAGCAGTACTTC	CSAMLGEQYF
NA	TRBV24-1	NA	TRBJ2-7	TGTGCCACCAGTGATGGAGCTAGGGGAAGCTCCTACGAGCAGTACTTC	CATSDGARGSSYEQYF
NA	TRBV27	NA	TRBJ2-1	TGTGCCAGCAGCCAAGCTAGCTTCCTCAATGAGCAGTTCTTC	CASSQASFLNEQFF
NA	TRBV27	TRBD1	TRBJ2-5	TGTGCCAGCAGTTTTCTAGGGGGCGGAATGGAGACCCAGTACTTC	CASSFLGGGMETQYF
NA	TRBV4-1	NA	TRBJ1-1	TGCGCCAGCAGCCCTAAGCTGGGGGGAACAGCTTTCTTT	CASSPKLGGTAFF
NA	TRBV24-1	NA	TRBJ2-1	TGTGCCACCAGTGATTTGCCCACAGGGTTTGCCGCCTACAATGAGCAGTTCTTC	CATSDLPTGFAAYNEQFF
NA	TRBV28	NA	TRBJ2-1	TGTGCCATATCGGAGGGGGGAGGGCTCAATGAGCAGTTCTTC	CAISEGGGLNEQFF
NA	TRBV7-9	NA	TRBJ2-6	TGTGCCAGCATGGGAGGGGCCAACGTCCTGACTTTC	CASMGGANVLTF
NA	TRBV12-3/TRBV12-4	NA	TRBJ2-1	TGTGCCAGCAGTTTTGAGGGTCCGGGACTGGGTAGCTCCTACAATGAGCAGTTCTTC	CASSFEGPGLGSSYNEQFF
NA	TRBV9	NA	TRBJ2-4	TGTGCCAGCAGCGTATCGGGGGAAAACATTCAGTACTTC	CASSVSGENIQYF
NA	TRBV28	NA	TRBJ2-1	TGTGCCAGCAGTTTTGTAGGGATATCCTACAATGAGCAGTTCTTC	CASSFVGISYNEQFF
NA	TRBV2	NA	TRBJ1-5	TGTGCCAGCAGGGAGACAGGATATAGCAATCAGCCCCAGCATTTT	CASRETGYSNQPQHF
NA	TRBV29-1	NA	TRBJ1-2	TGCAGCGTTGAAAGGGACGGGGGTGAGGGCTATGGCTACACCTTC	CSVERDGGEGYGYTF
NA	TRBV27	TRBD1	TRBJ2-1	TGTGCCAGCTCCACAACCGGGACAGTTTACAATGAGCAGTTCTTC	CASSTTGTVYNEQFF
NA	TRBV21-1	NA	TRBJ2-7	TGTGCCAGCGAAGGACAGGGGGTAATCGAGCAGTACTTC	CASEGQGVIEQYF
once	TRBV28	NA	TRBJ2-7	TGTGCCAGCAGTTCTCCAGTTACCCGCTACGAGCAGTACTTC	CASSSPVTRYEQYF
NA	TRBV28	TRBD1	TRBJ1-2	TGTGCCAGCAGTTTACCCCAGGGGGCTAACTATGGCTACACCTTC	CASSLPQGANYGYTF
few	TRBV4-1	TRBD1	TRBJ2-7	TGCGCCAGCAGCCACCTGACAGGGGGTTCCTACGAGCAGTACTTC	CASSHLTGGSYEQYF
NA	TRBV4-1	NA	TRBJ1-4	TGCGCCAGCAGCCAAGATTTGCCGGATACTAATGAAAAACTGTTTTTT	CASSQDLPDTNEKLFF
NA	TRBV2	NA	TRBJ2-7	TGTGCCAGCAGCCTTGACACCTTATACTCCTACGAGCAGTACTTC	CASSLDTLYSYEQYF
once	TRBV4-1	NA	TRBJ2-1	TGCGCCAGCAGCCAAGCAGTCGATGAGCAGTTCTTC	CASSQAVDEQFF
NA	TRBV30	NA	TRBJ2-1	TGTGCCTGGAGGGGGCCGGCGGCTGAGCAGTTCTTC	CAWRGPAAEQFF
NA	TRBV15	TRBD1	TRBJ1-4	TGTGCCACCAGCAGAGAACGAGGGGGCGGCGGCGAAAAACTGTTTTTT	CATSRERGGGGEKLFF
NA	TRBV2	NA	TRBJ2-5	TGTGCCAGCAGTGTAAACCAAGAGACCCAGTACTTC	CASSVNQETQYF
NA	TRBV3-1	NA	TRBJ2-3	TGTGCCAGCAGCCAAGACAGGGTAACCACAGATACGCAGTATTTT	CASSQDRVTTDTQYF